The entry that follows covers one TCR beta chain sequence. The sample originates from a study of spatial heterogeneity in lung cancer. Across the whole study: Unique TCR and UMI combinations averaged more than ten appearances each in raw reads.

Regarding time point: sample taken at primary tumor resection. Unsorted whole RNA samples from tumor, nontumor lung or frozen PBMC were sequenced. The donors comprised 60 to 85 untreated early-stage non-small cell lung cancer patients. CDR1 is SNHLY and CDR2 is FYNNEI in the germline V gene. With V trimmed by 5 bases and J by 4 bases, 9 bases remained unmatched. This CDR3 is built from 16 residues. The study tagged each TCR cDNA molecule with a unique molecular identifier. TCRdb processed the 5' RACE reads anew with MiXCR; each CDR3 protein has one entry. In the table there are tens of thousands of distinct CDR3 sequences, 15% to 20% of which are singletons.

This chain joins TRBV2 and TRBJ2-7, with TRBD2 matching 12 bases. The specimen comprised PBMCs, sampled at surgery. This clonotype was obtained from a male donor with early-stage non-small cell lung cancer. CDR3 residues: CASSYRTSGTGYEQYF. For the CDR3, the DNA is TGTGCCAGCAGTTACCGGACTAGCGGGACGGGTTACGAGCAGTACTTC. Full variable domain (rest looked up from reference TRBV2 and TRBJ2-7): EPEVTQTPSHQVTQMGQEVILRCVPISNHLYFYWYRQILGQKVEFLVSFYNNEISEKSEIFDDQFSVERPDGSNFTLKIRSTKLEDSAMYFCASSYRTSGTGYEQYFGPGTRLTVT.